This T cell receptor (beta chain) was obtained from a study of blood T cell repertoires in COVID-19. Clones were read by immunoSEQ multiplex PCR, and TCRdb kept only the in-frame ones, dropping some. The table lists fewer than 200,000 clones, 87% of them singletons. This CDR3 is built from 17 residues. Germline trimming cut 5 bases from V and 4 bases from J; bases unmatched to any gene: 10. Per the germline V gene, CDR1 is SGHVS and CDR2 is FQNEAQ. The source material was peripheral blood. This receptor was obtained from a woman in her 70s with COVID-19, enrolled during active disease. The chain uses TRBV7-8 and TRBJ2-5; 13 bases line up with TRBD2. This CDR3 is CASSLGLAGTGGETQYF. Written as DNA, the CDR3 is TGTGCCAGCAGCCTGGGACTAGCGGGAACGGGTGGAGAGACCCAGTACTTC.